This is a list of T cell receptor beta chains from one sample in a study of shared clonotypes between healthy human individuals. TCRdb keeps only in-frame clones here, not all; method: immunoSEQ multiplex PCR. This table holds 2 million to 2.5 million clones, over 85% found once. Sequencing was performed on naive CD4+ T cells from PBMCs. All receptors come from a man younger than 35 in good health. Some clones in this sample may be carry-over from other donors' samples. CDR3s include the opening cysteine and the closing phenylalanine or tryptophan. The order of the fields is J gene, D gene, clone size, V gene, CDR3 protein, CDR3 DNA. D genes are given only for firm matches. Expanded clones get a size class; other rows say once, few or many, or leave the size out.

J: TRBJ1-3
D: .
size: .
V: TRBV2
CDR3: CASSPDSGNTIYF
DNA: TGTGCCAGCAGCCCAGATTCTGGAAACACCATATATTTT

J: TRBJ2-7
D: .
size: .
V: TRBV7-3
CDR3: CASSLNSGYEQYF
DNA: TGTGCCAGCAGCTTAAATTCGGGATACGAGCAGTACTTC

J: TRBJ2-1
D: TRBD1
size: .
V: TRBV11-2
CDR3: CASSLGQGWNEQFF
DNA: TGTGCCAGCAGCTTGGGACAGGGTTGGAATGAGCAGTTCTTC

J: TRBJ2-1
D: .
size: .
V: TRBV29-1
CDR3: CSPRGEGRYNEQFF
DNA: TGCAGCCCCCGAGGGGAAGGGAGATACAATGAGCAGTTCTTC

J: TRBJ1-2
D: .
size: .
V: TRBV6-6
CDR3: CASSRGEGSYGYTF
DNA: TGTGCCAGCAGCCGCGGTGAGGGCAGCTATGGCTACACCTTC

J: TRBJ2-7
D: .
size: .
V: TRBV28
CDR3: CASSRTAVYEQYF
DNA: TGTGCCAGCAGTAGGACAGCCGTCTACGAGCAGTACTTC

J: TRBJ2-1
D: .
size: .
V: TRBV25-1
CDR3: CASSEGRRGYYNEQFF
DNA: TGTGCCAGCAGTGAGGGACGGCGGGGCTACTACAATGAGCAGTTCTTC

J: TRBJ1-1
D: .
size: .
V: TRBV7-2
CDR3: CASSSQRNTEAFF
DNA: TGTGCCAGCAGCTCACAGCGCAACACTGAAGCTTTCTTT

J: TRBJ1-5
D: .
size: .
V: TRBV28
CDR3: CASSLGNQPQHF
DNA: TGTGCCAGCAGTCTGGGCAATCAGCCCCAGCATTTT

J: TRBJ2-2
D: TRBD1
size: .
V: TRBV7-9
CDR3: CASSRQGRGTGELFF
DNA: TGTGCCAGCAGCAGACAGGGTCGGGGCACCGGGGAGCTGTTTTTT

J: TRBJ2-3
D: .
size: .
V: TRBV5-6
CDR3: CASSSTPEDTQYF
DNA: TGTGCCAGCAGCTCCACGCCCGAGGATACGCAGTATTTT

J: TRBJ1-2
D: .
size: .
V: TRBV25-1
CDR3: CASTSNLFVGVYGYTF
DNA: TGTGCCAGCACCTCGAACCTTTTTGTGGGGGTCTATGGCTACACCTTC

J: TRBJ2-1
D: .
size: .
V: TRBV18
CDR3: CASSFTPANYNEQFF
DNA: TGTGCCAGCTCATTTACCCCGGCAAACTACAATGAGCAGTTCTTC

J: TRBJ2-4
D: .
size: .
V: TRBV21-1
CDR3: CASSLPWGDDGIQYF
DNA: TGTGCCAGCAGCCTCCCCTGGGGGGACGACGGCATTCAGTACTTC

J: TRBJ2-7
D: TRBD1
size: .
V: TRBV18
CDR3: CASSPRDSSYEQYF
DNA: TGTGCCAGCTCGCCCCGGGACAGCTCCTACGAGCAGTACTTC

J: TRBJ2-5
D: .
size: .
V: TRBV5-1
CDR3: CASSLEGLPETQYF
DNA: TGCGCCAGCAGCTTGGAGGGGCTGCCGGAGACCCAGTACTTC

J: TRBJ2-7
D: TRBD1
size: .
V: TRBV27
CDR3: CASSTRDRRYEQYF
DNA: TGTGCCAGCAGTACCCGGGACAGGAGGTACGAGCAGTACTTC

J: TRBJ2-1
D: .
size: .
V: TRBV5-1
CDR3: CASSGPQGDEQFF
DNA: TGCGCCAGCAGCGGGCCCCAGGGAGATGAGCAGTTCTTC

J: TRBJ1-1
D: .
size: few
V: TRBV4-3
CDR3: CASSQEQNLYTEAFF
DNA: TGCGCCAGCAGCCAGGAACAGAATTTGTACACTGAAGCTTTCTTT

J: TRBJ1-3
D: .
size: once
V: TRBV29-1
CDR3: CSVGDGASSGNTIYF
DNA: TGCAGCGTTGGAGACGGGGCAAGCTCTGGAAACACCATATATTTT

J: TRBJ1-1
D: .
size: .
V: TRBV27
CDR3: CASRKNRDKGTEAFF
DNA: TGTGCCAGCAGGAAAAACAGGGATAAGGGCACTGAAGCTTTCTTT

J: TRBJ1-1
D: .
size: .
V: TRBV29-1
CDR3: CSVAITGWGNTEAFF
DNA: TGCAGCGTGGCCATTACAGGCTGGGGCAACACTGAAGCTTTCTTT

J: TRBJ2-5
D: TRBD2
size: .
V: TRBV5-1
CDR3: CASSPPRGTSSETQYF
DNA: TGCGCCAGCAGCCCACCCCGCGGGACTAGCTCAGAGACCCAGTACTTC

J: TRBJ1-5
D: .
size: .
V: TRBV28
CDR3: CASSLRRQPQHF
DNA: TGTGCCAGCAGTCTTCGGCGACAGCCCCAGCATTTT

J: TRBJ2-2
D: .
size: .
V: TRBV6-5
CDR3: CASSYRFLAGELFF
DNA: TGTGCCAGCAGTTACCGATTTCTGGCCGGGGAGCTGTTTTTT

J: TRBJ1-2
D: .
size: .
V: TRBV28
CDR3: CASSFAGAYGYTF
DNA: TGTGCCAGCAGTTTCGCAGGTGCATATGGCTACACCTTC

J: TRBJ1-1
D: .
size: few
V: TRBV7-9
CDR3: CASSERNQGRWNTEAFF
DNA: TGTGCCAGCAGCGAACGAAACCAGGGCCGATGGAACACTGAAGCTTTCTTT

J: TRBJ1-5
D: TRBD1
size: once
V: TRBV28
CDR3: CASSLGQAHQPQHF
DNA: TGTGCCAGCAGTTTAGGACAGGCCCATCAGCCCCAGCATTTT

J: TRBJ2-3
D: TRBD2
size: .
V: TRBV5-1
CDR3: CASSLEAAGGLDTQYF
DNA: TGCGCCAGCAGCTTGGAGGCAGCGGGGGGTTTAGATACGCAGTATTTT

J: TRBJ1-1
D: .
size: .
V: TRBV6-5
CDR3: CASSYVGRGAFF
DNA: TGTGCCAGCAGTTACGTCGGCAGGGGAGCTTTCTTT

J: TRBJ2-3
D: TRBD2
size: once
V: TRBV6-4
CDR3: CASSKLAGSVTDTQYF
DNA: TGTGCCAGCAGTAAACTAGCGGGATCGGTCACAGATACGCAGTATTTT

J: TRBJ2-1
D: .
size: .
V: TRBV6-1
CDR3: CASSEDGSEQFF
DNA: TGTGCCAGCAGTGAAGACGGATCAGAGCAGTTCTTC

J: TRBJ2-1
D: TRBD1
size: .
V: TRBV5-4
CDR3: CASRGQGGVAEQFF
DNA: TGTGCCAGCAGGGGACAGGGCGGTGTGGCTGAGCAGTTCTTC

J: TRBJ1-5
D: .
size: .
V: TRBV28
CDR3: CASQTKAYSNQPQHF
DNA: TGTGCCAGCCAAACAAAAGCGTATAGCAATCAGCCCCAGCATTTT

J: TRBJ2-5
D: TRBD1
size: .
V: TRBV18
CDR3: CASSFYRGRGETQYF
DNA: TGTGCCAGCTCATTCTACAGGGGCCGCGGGGAGACCCAGTACTTC

J: TRBJ2-6
D: TRBD1
size: .
V: TRBV7-2
CDR3: CASSSGTGVSGANVLTF
DNA: TGTGCCAGCAGCTCTGGGACAGGGGTTTCTGGGGCCAACGTCCTGACTTTC

J: TRBJ1-2
D: .
size: .
V: TRBV10-3
CDR3: CAISESGGNYGYTF
DNA: TGTGCCATCAGTGAGTCCGGCGGGAACTATGGCTACACCTTC

J: TRBJ2-7
D: .
size: .
V: TRBV7-2
CDR3: CASSLDRAPYEQYF
DNA: TGTGCCAGCAGCTTAGACAGGGCCCCCTACGAGCAGTACTTC

J: TRBJ1-5
D: .
size: .
V: TRBV5-1
CDR3: CASSQGSSNQPQHF
DNA: TGCGCCAGCAGCCAAGGGAGTAGCAATCAGCCCCAGCATTTT

J: TRBJ2-1
D: .
size: once
V: TRBV5-1
CDR3: CASSLVMDIYNEQFF
DNA: TGCGCCAGCAGCTTGGTGATGGATATCTACAATGAGCAGTTCTTC

J: TRBJ1-4
D: .
size: .
V: TRBV2
CDR3: CASSLGGDLEKLFF
DNA: TGTGCCAGCAGTCTCGGGGGGGATCTCGAAAAACTGTTTTTT

J: TRBJ1-3
D: .
size: .
V: TRBV28
CDR3: CASSSLRVTGNTIYF
DNA: TGTGCCAGCAGTTCCCTCAGGGTTACTGGAAACACCATATATTTT

J: TRBJ2-1
D: .
size: once
V: TRBV5-1
CDR3: CASSLIPGTSYNEQFF
DNA: TGCGCCAGCAGCTTGATACCCGGGACGTCCTACAATGAGCAGTTCTTC

J: TRBJ2-7
D: TRBD1
size: .
V: TRBV5-1
CDR3: CASARDRAGDEQYF
DNA: TGCGCCAGCGCCCGGGACAGGGCTGGCGACGAGCAGTACTTC

J: TRBJ1-2
D: TRBD1
size: .
V: TRBV6-1
CDR3: CASRAGTGDGYTF
DNA: TGTGCCAGCAGGGCCGGGACAGGGGATGGCTACACCTTC

J: TRBJ2-1
D: .
size: .
V: TRBV20-1
CDR3: CSATGVEQFF
DNA: TGCAGTGCTACAGGGGTTGAGCAGTTCTTC

J: TRBJ2-3
D: .
size: .
V: TRBV7-6
CDR3: CASSGGDTQYF
DNA: TGTGCCAGCAGCGGGGGGGATACGCAGTATTTT

J: TRBJ2-1
D: TRBD2
size: .
V: TRBV30
CDR3: CAWSVRSGNSYNEQFF
DNA: TGTGCCTGGAGTGTACGTAGCGGGAACTCCTACAATGAGCAGTTCTTC

J: TRBJ1-2
D: .
size: .
V: TRBV9
CDR3: CASTGPKNYGYTF
DNA: TGTGCCAGCACCGGACCTAAGAACTATGGCTACACCTTC

J: TRBJ1-1
D: .
size: .
V: TRBV10-3
CDR3: CAISDDGGVRRAFF
DNA: TGTGCCATCAGTGATGACGGGGGGGTACGCCGAGCTTTCTTT

J: TRBJ2-3
D: TRBD1
size: .
V: TRBV6-6
CDR3: CASRRTGGRGTDTQYF
DNA: TGTGCCAGCAGAAGGACAGGGGGACGGGGCACAGATACGCAGTATTTT

J: TRBJ2-1
D: TRBD1
size: .
V: TRBV15
CDR3: CATSGSGGHYNEQFF
DNA: TGTGCCACCAGCGGGTCAGGGGGCCACTACAATGAGCAGTTCTTC

J: TRBJ2-1
D: TRBD2
size: .
V: TRBV6-1
CDR3: CASSVRTSGSGEQFF
DNA: TGTGCCAGCAGTGTGAGGACTAGCGGGTCGGGTGAGCAGTTCTTC

J: TRBJ1-2
D: TRBD1
size: .
V: TRBV2
CDR3: CASSQDRGLYGYTF
DNA: TGTGCCAGCAGTCAGGACAGGGGGCTCTATGGCTACACCTTC

J: TRBJ2-7
D: .
size: .
V: TRBV7-8
CDR3: CASSGGQTYEQYF
DNA: TGTGCCAGCAGCGGCGGACAGACCTACGAGCAGTACTTC

J: TRBJ2-5
D: .
size: .
V: TRBV29-1
CDR3: CSAGNHMGDKGRTQYF
DNA: TGCAGCGCTGGCAATCACATGGGGGACAAGGGTCGGACCCAGTACTTC

J: TRBJ2-5
D: .
size: once
V: TRBV5-1
CDR3: CASAGGGAAQETQYF
DNA: TGCGCCAGCGCTGGTGGAGGGGCGGCACAAGAGACCCAGTACTTC

J: TRBJ1-2
D: .
size: .
V: TRBV28
CDR3: CASSLFGLEGGYTF
DNA: TGTGCCAGCAGTTTATTTGGTCTCGAGGGTGGCTACACCTTC

J: TRBJ1-4
D: TRBD1
size: .
V: TRBV7-8
CDR3: CASSNSGQGDEKLFF
DNA: TGTGCCAGCAGCAACTCCGGACAGGGTGATGAAAAACTGTTTTTT